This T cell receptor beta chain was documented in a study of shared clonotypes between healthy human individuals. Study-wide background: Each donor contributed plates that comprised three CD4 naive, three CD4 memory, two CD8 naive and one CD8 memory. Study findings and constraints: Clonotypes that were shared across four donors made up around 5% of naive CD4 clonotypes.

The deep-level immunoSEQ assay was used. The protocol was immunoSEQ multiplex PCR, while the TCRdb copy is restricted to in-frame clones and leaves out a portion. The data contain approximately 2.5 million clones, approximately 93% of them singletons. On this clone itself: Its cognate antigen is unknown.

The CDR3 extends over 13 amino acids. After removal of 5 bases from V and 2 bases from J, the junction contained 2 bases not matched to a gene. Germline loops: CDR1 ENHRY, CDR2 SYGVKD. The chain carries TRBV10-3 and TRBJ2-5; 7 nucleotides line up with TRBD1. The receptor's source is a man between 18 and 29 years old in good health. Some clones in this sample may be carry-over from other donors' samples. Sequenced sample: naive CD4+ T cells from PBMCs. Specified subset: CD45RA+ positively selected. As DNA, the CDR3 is TGTGCCATCAGTATGACAGGGCAAGAGACCCAGTACTTC. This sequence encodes CAISMTGQETQYF.